Below, 8 T cell receptor beta chains from the same sample are listed, as sequenced in a study of monozygotic twins with inflammatory bowel disease. No DNA is given; TCRdb re-called the 5' RACE reads and lists each CDR3 protein once. The ten top clones account for 5.6%, within a sample of about 300,000 distinct CDR3 sequences. The sample comprised blood. The receptors were gathered from a human donor with ulcerative colitis or Crohn's disease, or a healthy co-twin of an affected twin (not recorded which).

The chain has TRBV7-6 and TRBJ2-7; with no DNA, the TCRdb D assignment of TRBD2 cannot be verified. This CDR3 region has 15 residues. CDR1 is SGHVS and CDR2 is FNYEAQ in the germline V gene. CDR3 amino acids: CASSFPPSGTHEQYF.

The genes are TRBV29-1 and TRBJ2-7; the D call from TCRdb, TRBD2, cannot be confirmed without DNA. CDR3 size: 12 residues. Per germline, CDR1 SQVTM and CDR2 ANQGSEA. The CDR3 protein is CSATGILYEQYF.

The CDR3 loop is CASSYSGTSGSYEQYF. The chain has TRBV6-5 and TRBJ2-7; TCRdb calls TRBD2, which cannot be checked without DNA. Germline V lookup: CDR1 MNHEY, CDR2 SVGAGI. CDR3 length: 16 amino acids.

V usage is TRBV24-1 and J usage is TRBJ2-4; TCRdb returns TRBD2, unconfirmable since there is no DNA. The germline V gene has CDR1 KGHDR and CDR2 SFDVKD. The CDR3 has 13 residues. CDR3: CATSEVGRDIQYF.

J is TRBJ1-5 and V is TRBV20-1. The CDR3 length is 14 residues. The germline V gene encodes CDR1 DFQATT and CDR2 SNEGSKA (reference sequence). The CDR3 loop is CSASNTAPGQPQHF.

V usage is TRBV2 and J usage is TRBJ2-5. Looked up from germline, CDR1 is SNHLY and CDR2 is FYNNEI. The CDR3 sequence is 15 residues long. CDR3 in amino acids: CASSERGIRVETQYF.

V and J are TRBV5-1 and TRBJ2-7; without DNA, the TCRdb call of TRBD2 cannot be checked. Germline CDR1 SGHRS, CDR2 YFSETQ. There are 14 residues in the CDR3. The CDR3 loop is CASSLASVGREQYF.

The rearrangement uses TRBV7-9 and TRBJ1-6. The V gene's germline CDR1 is SEHNR and CDR2 FQNEAQ (reference sequence). CDR3 length: 15 residues. CDR3: CASSLIVETGSPLHF.